This T cell receptor beta chain was captured in a study of T cell responses to AZD1222 COVID-19 vaccine (dated by TCRdb to the early 2020s). Some background on the complete study: TCR sequencing was performed for over 230 trial participants, of whom about 200 were given two doses of AZD1222 and roughly 25 were given two doses of MenACWY control vaccine. Trial participants were enrolled by age into subgroups of 18-55, 56-69 and 70-plus years, and around 150, 29 and 61 TCR-sequenced participants, respectively, were included in these subgroups.

With regard to this clone: Its cognate antigen has yet to be identified. Base qualities are not recorded, but no much larger clone differs from it by a single base.

Per the publication, the time point label means: about 28 days (+/-7) after the second vaccine dose. The sample's treatment or condition label, in plain terms: meningococcal conjugate vaccine given as trial control. Vaccinee samples came from UK trials COV001 and COV002, including a single-blind randomized controlled phase 2/3 trial of AZD1222 (ChAdOx1 nCoV-19) in healthy adults. For TCRbeta chain sequencing, PBMC samples were collected from trial participants at day 0 and at day 28 after the second dose. The CDR3 regions of human TCRbeta chains were analyzed by immunosequencing. As for the original processing: TCRs in the repertoires were matched against a reference library of SARS-CoV-2-specific TCRs that had been generated with the MIRA antigen-specificity platform. Breadth was defined as the fraction of unique TCRs that were SARS-CoV-2-associated, and depth was defined as the fraction of total T cells that were SARS-CoV-2-associated. Using the MIRA data, every spike-specific TCR was mapped to the spike region that the TCR reacted to and assigned to either a CD4 or a CD8 class. Log10-transformed breadth and depth values were compared by one-way ANOVA with Sidak's multiple comparisons tests. TCRdb took over this immuneACCESS table, retaining in-frame rearrangements with V and J assigned. Such tables are incomplete; in checked studies, under half of the missing clones stem from an unresolved V gene, and the remainder is unexplained. V and J calls and clone size follow that table, whereas D and trimming were derived from the DNA. The sample profile shows fewer than 200,000 clones; around 89% of them were found once. The ten largest clones represent more than 3.5% of the sample.

Counted from cysteine to phenylalanine, this CDR3 has 13 amino acids. Of all the DNA, just the CDR3 is kept, 39 bases in frame from base 1. V loses 0 bases, J loses 2 bases, and the germline ends lie 2 bases apart. Per the germline V gene (reference sequence), WNHNN is the CDR1 and SYGVQD is the CDR2. General study outcomes and caveats: In the small 56-69-year group, the increase in depth fell short of significance, most likely because of low power. Participants were mostly white British and included more females than males, and it was suggested by the authors that clonal diversity may have been underestimated. Spike-specific TCR breadth and depth rose significantly after two AZD1222 doses compared with day 0 and with MenACWY recipients. Conclusions about previously exposed vaccinees are limited, since just six AZD1222 recipients were seropositive for SARS-CoV-2 at baseline. Epitopes outside the regions mutated in the B.1.351 and B.1.1.7 variants were reportedly recognized by nearly half of the unique spike-specific TCRs. CD4 TCRs associated with the vaccine covered the entire spike protein, and the dominant responses were in regions 160-218 and 743-854. Because no samples from the day 14 peak response were available, repertoires could be characterized only after the peak T cell response.

Sequences were derived from peripheral blood, sampled 28 days after the second dose of the MenACWY control vaccine. The V gene is TRBV10-1 and the J gene is TRBJ1-5, with no confidently assigned D gene. The sequence was obtained from an adult who received the MenACWY meningococcal vaccine as a control. CDR3 loop: CASSESGNQPQHF. The sequenced DNA: TGCGCCAGCAGTGAGTCAGGCAATCAGCCCCAGCATTTT.